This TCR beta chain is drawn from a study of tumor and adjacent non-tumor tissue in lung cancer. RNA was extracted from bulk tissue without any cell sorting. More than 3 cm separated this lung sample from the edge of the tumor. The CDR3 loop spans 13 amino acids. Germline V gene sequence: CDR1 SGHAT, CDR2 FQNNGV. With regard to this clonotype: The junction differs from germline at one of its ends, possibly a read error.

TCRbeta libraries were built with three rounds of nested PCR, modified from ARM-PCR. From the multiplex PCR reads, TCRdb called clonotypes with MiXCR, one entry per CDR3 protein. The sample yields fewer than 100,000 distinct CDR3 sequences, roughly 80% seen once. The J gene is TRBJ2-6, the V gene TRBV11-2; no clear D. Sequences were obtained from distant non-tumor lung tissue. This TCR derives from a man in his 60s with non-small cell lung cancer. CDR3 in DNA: TGTGCCAGCCTTATCTCTGGAGCCAACGTCCTGACTTTC. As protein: CASLISGANVLTF.